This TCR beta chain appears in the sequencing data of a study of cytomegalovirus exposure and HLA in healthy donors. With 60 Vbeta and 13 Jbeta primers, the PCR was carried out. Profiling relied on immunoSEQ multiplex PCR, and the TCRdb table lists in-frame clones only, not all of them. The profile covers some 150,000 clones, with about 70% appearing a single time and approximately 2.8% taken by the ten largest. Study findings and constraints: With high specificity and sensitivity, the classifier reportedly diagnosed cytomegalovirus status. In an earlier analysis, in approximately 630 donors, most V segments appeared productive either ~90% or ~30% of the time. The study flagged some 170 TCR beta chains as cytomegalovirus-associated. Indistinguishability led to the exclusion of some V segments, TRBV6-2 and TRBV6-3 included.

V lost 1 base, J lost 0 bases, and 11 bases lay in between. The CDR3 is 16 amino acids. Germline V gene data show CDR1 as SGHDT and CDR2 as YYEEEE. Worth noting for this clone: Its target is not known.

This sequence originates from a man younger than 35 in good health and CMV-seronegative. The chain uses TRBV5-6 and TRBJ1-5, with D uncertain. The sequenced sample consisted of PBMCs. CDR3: CASSLTGVTSNQPQHF. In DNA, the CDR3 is TGTGCCAGCAGCTTGACGGGAGTAACTAGCAATCAGCCCCAGCATTTT.